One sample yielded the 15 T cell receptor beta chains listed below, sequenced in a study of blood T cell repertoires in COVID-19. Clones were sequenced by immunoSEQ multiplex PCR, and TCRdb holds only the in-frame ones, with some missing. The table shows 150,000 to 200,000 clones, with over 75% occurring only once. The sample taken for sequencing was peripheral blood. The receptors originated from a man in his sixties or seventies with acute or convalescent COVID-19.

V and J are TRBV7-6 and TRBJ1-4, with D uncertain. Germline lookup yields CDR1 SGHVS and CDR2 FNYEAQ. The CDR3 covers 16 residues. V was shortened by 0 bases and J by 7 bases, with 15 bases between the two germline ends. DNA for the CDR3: TGTGCCAGCAGCTTAGCTTCAGGCTGGGTCGGTGAAAAACTGTTTTTT. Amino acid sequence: CASSLASGWVGEKLFF.

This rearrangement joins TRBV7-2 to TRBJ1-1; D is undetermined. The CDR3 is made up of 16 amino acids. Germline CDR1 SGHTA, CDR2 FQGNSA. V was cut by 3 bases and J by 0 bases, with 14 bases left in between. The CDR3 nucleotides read TGTGCCAGCAGCTTGAGGGTGGGAAGCCTGAACACTGAAGCTTTCTTT. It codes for CASSLRVGSLNTEAFF.

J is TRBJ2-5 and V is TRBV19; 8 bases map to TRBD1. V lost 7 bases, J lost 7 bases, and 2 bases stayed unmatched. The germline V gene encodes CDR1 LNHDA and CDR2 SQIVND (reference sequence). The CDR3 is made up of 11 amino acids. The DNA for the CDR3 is TGTGCCAGTAAGACAGGGGCGACCCAGTACTTC. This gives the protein CASKTGATQYF.

The CDR3 spells CASSGGTGRSNEQFF. The CDR3 DNA sequence: TGTGCCAGCAGCGGGGGGACAGGGCGCTCCAATGAGCAGTTCTTC. The chain has TRBV9 and TRBJ2-1; 9 nucleotides match TRBD1. The germline CDR1 and CDR2 sequences are SGDLS and YYNGEE. CDR3 length: 15 residues. The ends lost 3 bases at V and 6 bases at J; junction bases unmatched: 7.

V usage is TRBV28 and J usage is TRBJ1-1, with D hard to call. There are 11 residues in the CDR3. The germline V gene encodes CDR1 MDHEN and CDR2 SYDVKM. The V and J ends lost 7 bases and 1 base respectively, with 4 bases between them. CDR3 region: CASTSNTEAFF. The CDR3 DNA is TGTGCCAGCACCTCGAACACTGAAGCTTTCTTT.

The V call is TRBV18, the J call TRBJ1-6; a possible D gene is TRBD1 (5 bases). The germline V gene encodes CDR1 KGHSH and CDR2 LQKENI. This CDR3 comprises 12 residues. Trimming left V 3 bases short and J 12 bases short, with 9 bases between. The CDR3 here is CASSPDSKPLHF. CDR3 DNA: TGTGCCAGCTCACCCGACAGCAAACCCCTCCACTTT. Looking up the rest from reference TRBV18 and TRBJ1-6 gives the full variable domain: NAGVMQNPRHLVRRRGQEARLRCSPMKGHSHVYWYRQLPEEGLKFMVYLQKENIIDESGMPKERFSAEFPKEGPSILRIQQVVRGDSAAYFCASSPDSKPLHFGNGTRLTVT.

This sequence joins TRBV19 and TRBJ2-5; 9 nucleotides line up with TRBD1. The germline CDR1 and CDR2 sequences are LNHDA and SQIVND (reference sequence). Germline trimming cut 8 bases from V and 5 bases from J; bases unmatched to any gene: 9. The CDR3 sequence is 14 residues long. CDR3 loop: CASQSQGAGETQYF. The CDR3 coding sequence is TGTGCCAGTCAATCACAGGGGGCCGGGGAGACCCAGTACTTC.

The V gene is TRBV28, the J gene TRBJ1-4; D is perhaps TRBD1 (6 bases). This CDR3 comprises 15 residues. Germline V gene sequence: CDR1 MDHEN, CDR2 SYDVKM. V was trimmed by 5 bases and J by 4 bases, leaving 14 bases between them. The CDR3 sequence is CASSAQGTSNEKLFF. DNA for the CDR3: TGTGCCAGCAGTGCCCAAGGGACAAGTAATGAAAAACTGTTTTTT.

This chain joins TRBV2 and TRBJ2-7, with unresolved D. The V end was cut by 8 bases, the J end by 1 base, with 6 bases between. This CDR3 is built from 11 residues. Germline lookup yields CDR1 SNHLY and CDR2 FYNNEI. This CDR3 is CASVVSYEQYF. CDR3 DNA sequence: TGTGCCAGCGTAGTTTCCTACGAGCAGTACTTC.

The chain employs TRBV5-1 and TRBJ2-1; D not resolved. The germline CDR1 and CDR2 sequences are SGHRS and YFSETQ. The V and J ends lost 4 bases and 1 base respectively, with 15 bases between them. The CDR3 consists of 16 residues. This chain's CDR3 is CASSPPGSRSYNEQFF. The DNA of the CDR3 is TGCGCCAGCAGCCCGCCGGGTTCTCGGTCCTACAATGAGCAGTTCTTC. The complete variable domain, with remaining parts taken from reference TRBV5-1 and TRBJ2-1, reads KAGVTQTPRYLIKTRGQQVTLSCSPISGHRSVSWYQQTPGQGLQFLFEYFSETQRNKGNFPGRFSGRQFSNSRSEMNVSTLELGDSALYLCASSPPGSRSYNEQFFGPGTRLTVL.

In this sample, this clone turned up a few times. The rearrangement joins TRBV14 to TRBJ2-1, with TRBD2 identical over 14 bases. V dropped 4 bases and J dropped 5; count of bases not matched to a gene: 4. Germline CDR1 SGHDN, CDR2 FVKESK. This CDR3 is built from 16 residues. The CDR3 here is CASSPTSGRVDNEQFF. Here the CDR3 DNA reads TGTGCCAGCAGCCCGACTAGCGGGAGGGTAGACAATGAGCAGTTCTTC.

CDR3 coding DNA: TGTGCCACCAGTGCCAGGGGGGCCAATGAGCAGTTCTTC. Translation gives CATSARGANEQFF. The V gene is TRBV24-1, the J gene TRBJ2-1; maybe TRBD1 (7 bases). This CDR3 is built from 13 residues. The germline gives CDR1 KGHDR, CDR2 SFDVKD. Between the trimmed V and J ends, which lost 5 bases and 6 bases, there was a span of 10 bases.

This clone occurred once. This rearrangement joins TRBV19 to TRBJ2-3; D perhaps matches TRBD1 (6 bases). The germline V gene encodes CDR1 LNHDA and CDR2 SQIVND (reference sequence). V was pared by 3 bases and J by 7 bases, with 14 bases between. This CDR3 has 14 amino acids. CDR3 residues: CASSIRLQGNTQYF. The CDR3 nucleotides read TGTGCCAGTAGTATTCGGCTACAGGGAAATACGCAGTATTTT. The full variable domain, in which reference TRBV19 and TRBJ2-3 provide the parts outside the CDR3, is DGGITQSPKYLFRKEGQNVTLSCEQNLNHDAMYWYRQDPGQGLRLIYYSQIVNDFQKGDIAEGYSVSREKKESFPLTVTSAQKNPTAFYLCASSIRLQGNTQYFGPGTRLTVL.

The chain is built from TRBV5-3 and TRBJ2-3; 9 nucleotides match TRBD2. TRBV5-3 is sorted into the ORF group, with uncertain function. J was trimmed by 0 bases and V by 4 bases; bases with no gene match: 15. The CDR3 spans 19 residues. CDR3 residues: CARSLHGAGGLTSTDTQYF. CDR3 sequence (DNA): TGTGCCAGAAGCCTTCATGGAGCGGGAGGCCTGACTAGCACAGATACGCAGTATTTT.

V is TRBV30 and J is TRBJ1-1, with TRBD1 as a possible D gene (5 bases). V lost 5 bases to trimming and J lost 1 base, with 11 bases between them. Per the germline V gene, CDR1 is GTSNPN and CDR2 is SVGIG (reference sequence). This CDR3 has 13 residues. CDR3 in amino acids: CAWGGLANTEAFF. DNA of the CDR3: TGTGCCTGGGGGGGACTGGCGAACACTGAAGCTTTCTTT.